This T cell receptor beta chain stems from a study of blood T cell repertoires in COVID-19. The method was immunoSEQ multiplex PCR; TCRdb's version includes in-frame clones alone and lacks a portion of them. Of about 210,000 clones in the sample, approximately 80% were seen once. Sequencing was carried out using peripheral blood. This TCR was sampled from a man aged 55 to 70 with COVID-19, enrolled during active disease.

As DNA, the CDR3 is TGTGCCAGCAGCTCCGGGGTCTCTGGAAACACCATATATTTT. Amino acids: CASSSGVSGNTIYF. The gene calls are TRBV7-3 and TRBJ1-3; D is undetermined. CDR1 and CDR2 (germline): SGHTA, FQGTGA. Between the trimmed V and J ends, which lost 4 bases and 0 bases, there was a span of 7 bases. The length of the CDR3 is 14 residues. Full variable domain (missing parts from reference TRBV7-3 and TRBJ1-3): GAGVSQTPSNKVTEKGKYVELRCDPISGHTALYWYRQSLGQGPEFLIYFQGTGAADDSGLPNDRFFAVRPEGSVSTLKIQRTERGDSAVYLCASSSGVSGNTIYFGEGSWLTVV.